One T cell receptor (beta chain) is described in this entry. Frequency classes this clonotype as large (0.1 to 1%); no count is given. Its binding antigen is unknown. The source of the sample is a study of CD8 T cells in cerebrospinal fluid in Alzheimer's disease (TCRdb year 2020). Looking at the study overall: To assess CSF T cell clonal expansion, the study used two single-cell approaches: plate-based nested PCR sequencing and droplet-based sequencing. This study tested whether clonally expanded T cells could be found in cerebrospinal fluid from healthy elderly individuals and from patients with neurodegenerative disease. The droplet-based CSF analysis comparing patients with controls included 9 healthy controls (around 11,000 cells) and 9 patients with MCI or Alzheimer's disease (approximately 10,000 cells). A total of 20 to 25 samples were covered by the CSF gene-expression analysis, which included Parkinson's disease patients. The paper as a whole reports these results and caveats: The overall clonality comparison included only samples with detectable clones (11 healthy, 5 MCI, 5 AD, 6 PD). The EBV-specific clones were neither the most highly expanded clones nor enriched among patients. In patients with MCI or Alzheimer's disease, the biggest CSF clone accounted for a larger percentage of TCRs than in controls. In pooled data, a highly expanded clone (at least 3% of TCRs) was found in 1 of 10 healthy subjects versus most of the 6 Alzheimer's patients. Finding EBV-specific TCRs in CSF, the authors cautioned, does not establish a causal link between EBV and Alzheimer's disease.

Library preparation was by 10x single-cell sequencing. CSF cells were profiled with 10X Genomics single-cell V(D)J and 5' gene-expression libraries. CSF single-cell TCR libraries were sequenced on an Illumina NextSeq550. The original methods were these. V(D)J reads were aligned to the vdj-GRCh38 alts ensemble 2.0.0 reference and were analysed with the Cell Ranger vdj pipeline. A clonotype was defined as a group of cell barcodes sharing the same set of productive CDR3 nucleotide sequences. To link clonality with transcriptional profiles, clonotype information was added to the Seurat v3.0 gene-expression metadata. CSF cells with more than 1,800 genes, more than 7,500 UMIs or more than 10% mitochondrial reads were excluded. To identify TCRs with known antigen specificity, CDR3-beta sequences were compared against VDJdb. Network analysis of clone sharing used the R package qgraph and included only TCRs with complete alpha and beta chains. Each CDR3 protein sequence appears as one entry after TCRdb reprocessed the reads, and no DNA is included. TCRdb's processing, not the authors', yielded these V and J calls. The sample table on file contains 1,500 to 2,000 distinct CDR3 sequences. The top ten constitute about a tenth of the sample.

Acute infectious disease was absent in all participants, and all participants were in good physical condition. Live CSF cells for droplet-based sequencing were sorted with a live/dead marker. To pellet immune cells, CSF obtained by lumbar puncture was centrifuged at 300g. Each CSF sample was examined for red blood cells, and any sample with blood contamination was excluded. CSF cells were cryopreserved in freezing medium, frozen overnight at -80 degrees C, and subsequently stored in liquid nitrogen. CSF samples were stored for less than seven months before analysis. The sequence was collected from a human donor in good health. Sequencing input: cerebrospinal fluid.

The CDR3 sequence is CSVVGQGVTYEQYF. The sequence is built from TRBV29-1 and TRBJ2-7; the D call of TRBD1 rests on TCRdb alone, since no DNA is present to check it. Sequences SQVTM (CDR1) and ANQGSEA (CDR2) are obtained from the germline V gene. The cysteine opens and the phenylalanine closes a CDR3 of 14 amino acids. No DNA sequence is on record.